This entry lists 20 T cell receptor beta chains sequenced from one sample in a study of CD8 T cells in Susac syndrome. It was with random hexamers that about 0.45 to 1 ug RNA was reverse transcribed. One entry per CDR3 protein results from TCRdb running MiXCR on the immunoSEQ multiplex PCR reads. The sample includes about 80,000 distinct CDR3 sequences, just under 95% seen only once; the top ten take about 0.27%. The source material was CD8+ T cells from PBMCs. These receptors all stem from a human donor in good health.

The V and J genes are TRBV18 and TRBJ2-5, with 7 nucleotides matching TRBD2. Germline loops: CDR1 KGHSH, CDR2 LQKENI. V lost 3 bases, J lost 3 bases, and 7 bases stayed unmatched. This CDR3 spans 15 amino acids. CDR3 bases: TGTGCCAGCTCACCGGGAACTGCGGGAGAAGAGACCCAGTACTTC. Translating gives CASSPGTAGEETQYF. Full variable domain (outside the CDR3, taken from reference TRBV18 and TRBJ2-5): NAGVMQNPRHLVRRRGQEARLRCSPMKGHSHVYWYRQLPEEGLKFMVYLQKENIIDESGMPKERFSAEFPKEGPSILRIQQVVRGDSAAYFCASSPGTAGEETQYFGPGTRLLVL.

The CDR3 DNA reads TGCAGTGCAGAAAAGGGCTATGGCTACACCTTC. Translated, it gives CSAEKGYGYTF. The chain employs TRBV20-1 and TRBJ1-2; D is undetermined. Germline loops: CDR1 DFQATT, CDR2 SNEGSKA (reference sequence). Trimming cost V 6 bases and J 4 bases, with 9 bases left between them. The CDR3 has 11 residues.

This sequence joins TRBV13 and TRBJ1-2, with 8 bases identical to TRBD1. V gave up 4 bases and J gave up 6 bases; unmatched junction bases: 7. The length of the CDR3 is 14 residues. Germline CDR1 and CDR2: PRHDT and FYEKMQ (reference sequence). For the CDR3, the DNA is TGTGCCAGCAGCTCACGGGACAGGACACATGGCTACACCTTC. Translating gives CASSSRDRTHGYTF.

The V call is TRBV7-9, the J call TRBJ1-1; D not certain. From germline, CDR1 is SEHNR and CDR2 FQNEAQ (reference sequence). V was cut by 2 bases and J by 4 bases, with 8 bases left in between. The length of the CDR3 is 13 residues. This CDR3 is CASSLSVVTEAFF. CDR3 bases: TGTGCCAGCAGCTTATCCGTGGTCACTGAAGCTTTCTTT.

The chain is built from TRBV4-1 and TRBJ2-3; D gene unclear. This CDR3 comprises 15 residues. V lost 3 bases and J 2 bases, leaving 12 bases between the germline ends. CDR1 is MGHRA and CDR2 is YSYEKL in the germline V gene. The CDR3 DNA follows: TGCGCCAGCAGCCACAGCCCCGCACACACAGATACGCAGTATTTT. Protein: CASSHSPAHTDTQYF.

The rearrangement joins TRBV5-1 to TRBJ2-7, with D maybe TRBD1 (5 bases). The V gene lost 0 bases and the J gene lost 0 bases, with 10 bases spanning the gap. From germline, CDR1 is SGHRS and CDR2 YFSETQ. The CDR3 is made up of 15 amino acids. The CDR3 nucleotides are TGCGCCAGCAGCTTGGTTAGACAGACCTCCTACGAGCAGTACTTC. Amino acids: CASSLVRQTSYEQYF.

This clonotype was seen once. V is TRBV2 and J is TRBJ2-5; no reliable D call. V lost 9 bases and J lost 3, with 23 bases in between. CDR1 is SNHLY and CDR2 is FYNNEI in the germline V gene. The CDR3 runs 16 residues. The CDR3 region has the DNA TGTGCCAGTCCAGTATTCGGAGTGACGGGTAAAGAGACCCAGTACTTC. Protein: CASPVFGVTGKETQYF.

The J gene is TRBJ1-1, the V gene TRBV7-2; maybe TRBD1 (6 bases). This CDR3 is 15 amino acids long. In germline, CDR1 is SGHTA, CDR2 FQGNSA. Trimming left V 4 bases short and J 2 bases short, with 14 bases between. The CDR3 nucleotides are TGTGCCAGCAGCTCGGTGCAGGGGATTAACACTGAAGCTTTCTTT. Translating it yields CASSSVQGINTEAFF.

The rearrangement links TRBV4-1 to TRBJ1-1, with TRBD1 matching over 7 bases. The CDR3 is 15 residues long. The V gene's germline CDR1 is MGHRA and CDR2 YSYEKL. With V trimmed by 4 bases and J by 7 bases, 12 bases remained unmatched. CDR3 sequence (DNA): TGCGCCAGCAGCCCGAATAATGGGACAGAAGTTGAAGCTTTCTTT. Encoded protein: CASSPNNGTEVEAFF.

V and J are TRBV9 and TRBJ2-2; the D call may be TRBD1 or TRBD2 (5 bases each). Germline lookup yields CDR1 SGDLS and CDR2 YYNGEE. The CDR3 extends over 17 amino acids. Trimming shortened V by 2 bases and J by 0 bases, and 14 bases separated the two germline ends. The CDR3 DNA reads TGTGCCAGCAGCGTCTGGCAGGGAGCTGCGAACACCGGGGAGCTGTTTTTT. It codes for CASSVWQGAANTGELFF.

The rearrangement links TRBV9 to TRBJ2-1, with a possible D match to TRBD1 (8 bases). The V gene lost 5 bases and the J gene lost 3 bases, with 18 bases spanning the gap. Germline V gene lookup returns CDR1 SGDLS and CDR2 YYNGEE. This CDR3 has 16 amino acids. The CDR3 region is CASSPQGGRDYNEQFF. As DNA, the CDR3 is TGTGCCAGCAGTCCACAGGGGGGGAGGGACTACAATGAGCAGTTCTTC.

This clonotype appeared once. The chain carries TRBV29-1 and TRBJ2-3, with 7 bases matching TRBD1. This CDR3 has 14 amino acids. The germline gives CDR1 SQVTM, CDR2 ANQGSEA. V lost 8 bases to trimming and J lost 3 bases; unmatched junction nucleotides: 11. This CDR3 reads CSIRQGESTDTQYF. In nucleotides, the CDR3 is TGCAGCATTCGTCAGGGGGAGTCAACAGATACGCAGTATTTT.

The rearrangement links TRBV7-9 to TRBJ2-1; no reliable D call. V was cut by 7 bases and J by 7 bases, with 11 bases left in between. The CDR3 has 12 amino acids. The V gene's germline CDR1 is SEHNR and CDR2 FQNEAQ (reference sequence). CDR3 loop: CASTMGFNEQFF. In nucleotides, the CDR3 is TGTGCCAGCACCATGGGGTTTAATGAGCAGTTCTTC.

V gene TRBV9 combines with J gene TRBJ2-7; perhaps TRBD1 as D (6 bases). V shed 3 bases and J shed 0 bases, with 13 bases lying between them. The length of the CDR3 is 15 residues. Germline CDR1 SGDLS, CDR2 YYNGEE. The CDR3 sequence is CASSASGTSSYEQYF. CDR3 sequence (DNA): TGTGCCAGCAGCGCTTCAGGGACAAGCTCCTACGAGCAGTACTTC.

V gene TRBV29-1 combines with J gene TRBJ2-7, with TRBD2 identical over 10 bases. J was trimmed by 1 base and V by 6 bases; bases with no gene match: 6. CDR3 length equals 14 residues. Germline V CDR1 and CDR2: SQVTM, ANQGSEA. CDR3: CSVLLAGSSYEQYF. DNA of the CDR3: TGCAGCGTCTTACTAGCGGGGTCTTCCTACGAGCAGTACTTC.

The chain combines TRBV20-1 with TRBJ2-7; 10 positions agree with TRBD1. The CDR3 has 14 amino acids. In germline, CDR1 is DFQATT, CDR2 SNEGSKA (reference sequence). V was clipped by 6 bases and J by 2 bases; unmatched bases: 7. CDR3 DNA sequence: TGCAGTGCGCTCTCCGGGACAGGGGCCTACGAGCAGTACGTC. It specifies CSALSGTGAYEQYV.

This chain's CDR3 is CASSFGSANEQFF. The CDR3 DNA is TGTGCCAGCAGTTTTGGGTCGGCCAATGAGCAGTTCTTC. J is TRBJ2-1 and V is TRBV27, with D unclear. The germline V gene encodes CDR1 MNHEY and CDR2 SMNVEV (reference sequence). Trimming removed 3 bases from V and 6 bases from J, with 9 bases in between. The CDR3 is made up of 13 amino acids.

The gene calls are TRBV27 and TRBJ2-1; 13 nucleotides align to TRBD2. The germline V gene has CDR1 MNHEY and CDR2 SMNVEV (reference sequence). CDR3 length equals 15 residues. Trimming at V came to 3 bases and at J to 9 bases, leaving 5 bases not matched to a gene. The CDR3: CASSFTSGGAGEQFF. For the CDR3, the DNA is TGTGCCAGCAGTTTTACTAGCGGGGGGGCCGGTGAGCAGTTCTTC.

V usage is TRBV20-1 and J usage is TRBJ2-7, with 10 bases fitting TRBD1. Germline V lookup: CDR1 DFQATT, CDR2 SNEGSKA (reference sequence). This CDR3 region has 16 residues. After removal of 0 bases from V and 7 bases from J, the junction contained 12 bases not matched to a gene. In DNA, the CDR3 is TGCAGTGCTAGAGATCGGCGACAGGGGGCCTGGGGGGAGCAGTACGTC. Its protein is CSARDRRQGAWGEQYV.

The CDR3 region is CASSLGRTGAYEQYF. In DNA, the CDR3 is TGTGCCAGCAGCTTAGGAAGGACAGGGGCCTACGAGCAGTACTTC. The V gene is TRBV13, the J gene TRBJ2-7; TRBD1 agrees at 9 bases. The CDR3 contains 15 residues. V was clipped by 0 bases and J by 2 bases; unmatched bases: 2. The V gene's germline CDR1 is PRHDT and CDR2 FYEKMQ (reference sequence).